Included here is one T cell receptor beta chain sequence, with context. The antigen it binds to is not known. No much larger clonotype is one base removed from it; base qualities were not supplied. Genomic DNA was extracted from sorted cells for sequencing of the TCRbeta CDR3 region. The immunoSEQ Assay was used to sequence the TCRbeta CDR3 regions. The source is immuneACCESS, and TCRdb retained only in-frame sequences with V and J called. Part of the clones is not carried over; for the studies checked, unresolved V genes explain less than half of this, and the remainder is unexplained. In this sample the table shows over 65,000 clones, roughly 88% of which occur a single time. Of the sample, 0.27% falls within the top ten clones. The record originates from a study of OX40 agonist ivuxolimab in advanced cancers. General notes on the study: Ivuxolimab was an agonistic, fully human IgG2 monoclonal antibody directed against OX40 (CD134), a costimulatory receptor. Intravenous ivuxolimab was administered to patients every 2 weeks at six dose levels: 0.01, 0.1, 0.3, 1.5, 3 and 10 mg/kg. Of the 50 to 55 dose-escalation patients, hepatocellular carcinoma was present in 19, melanoma in roughly 15, renal cell carcinoma in 9 and head and neck cancer in 9. In the dose-escalation cohort, over 65% of patients were male, and the mean age was approximately 55 years, with a range of about 23 to 85. Prior anti-PD-1, anti-PD-L1 or anti-CTLA-4 therapy was permitted, and checkpoint inhibitors had been received by under 50% of dose-escalation patients. Partial responses occurred in three dose-escalation patients, of whom one had hepatocellular carcinoma and two had cutaneous melanoma. The purpose of peripheral TCRbeta sequencing was to test whether ivuxolimab changed TCR sequence diversity and led to clonal T-cell expansion. The paper covers the monotherapy dose-escalation part of the phase I ivuxolimab trial, which included N ≈ 57 patients. Beyond this particular receptor, the publication reports: At doses of 0.1 to 3.0 mg/kg, clonal expansion of both CD4+ and CD8+ blood T cells was observed from baseline to week 6. In partial responders in the 0.1-3.0 mg/kg groups, normalized peripheral clonal expansion was found to be among the lowest, especially among CD8+ T cells. After ivuxolimab, CD8+ T cells had more expanded clones than CD4+ T cells on average. Antigen specificity was not determined for the clonally expanded peripheral T cells. Low levels of normalized T-cell clonal expansion were also seen in some patients who did not respond.

The trial excluded patients who had a history of autoimmune disease or were on systemic immunosuppression. Peripheral blood for TCR sequencing was drawn from every dose cohort at baseline, at cycle 4 day 1 and at cycle 7 day 1. Samples were obtained from an open-label, multicenter, first-in-human phase I dose-escalation trial of ivuxolimab. Adults with locally advanced or metastatic melanoma, renal cell, hepatocellular, or head and neck squamous cell carcinoma were enrolled in the trial. CD4+ and CD8+ T cells were sorted separately from peripheral blood before TCR sequencing. The sample here was CD4+ or CD8+ T cells sorted from blood, taken in a trial of the OX40 agonist ivuxolimab. This sequence was found in an adult with an advanced solid tumor such as melanoma, head and neck, liver or kidney cancer.

The DNA reads TGTGCCAGCAGTTACTCGTCCACCCAAGGCACTGAAGCTTTCTTT. Its protein is CASSYSSTQGTEAFF. Recombination linked TRBV6-6 to TRBJ1-1; the D gene assignment is ambiguous. A distance of 12 bases separates the germline ends of V and J, which lose 0 bases and 4 bases respectively. The CDR3 goes from the cysteine to the phenylalanine over 15 residues. Left in the record is the CDR3 DNA by itself, 45 bases read in frame from the first base. CDR1 is given as MNHNY and CDR2 as SVGAGI, both from the germline V gene (reference sequence).